Below are 18 T cell receptor beta chains sequenced from a single sample in a study of blood T cell repertoires in COVID-19. TCRdb's table, derived via immunoSEQ multiplex PCR, lists solely in-frame clones and lacks some. Counted here are about 400,000 clones, 88% occurring once; the ten biggest clones make up more than 2%. The sample consisted of PBMCs or T cells enriched from blood (not recorded which). These receptor sequences come from a woman aged 40 to 50 with acute COVID-19.

The chain employs TRBV5-5 and TRBJ1-1, with 7 bases fitting TRBD1. This CDR3 contains 14 residues. Trimming cost V 0 bases and J 1 base; bases outside gene matches: 0. Germline values: CDR1 SGHKS, CDR2 YYEKEE (reference sequence). CDR3 sequence: CASSLGTGNTEAFF. DNA of the CDR3: TGTGCCAGCAGCTTGGGGACAGGGAACACTGAAGCTTTCTTT. Based on the CDR3 plus reference TRBV5-5 and TRBJ1-1, the full variable domain is DAGVTQSPTHLIKTRGQQVTLRCSPISGHKSVSWYQQVLGQGPQFIFQYYEKEERGRGNFPDRFSARQFPNYSSELNVNALLLGDSALYLCASSLGTGNTEAFFGQGTRLTVV.

This rearrangement joins TRBV7-8 to TRBJ1-2; 10 bases align to TRBD1. After removal of 5 bases from V and 7 bases from J, the junction contained 7 bases not matched to a gene. From germline, CDR1 is SGHVS and CDR2 FQNEAQ. This CDR3 has 14 amino acids. CDR3 protein: CASSRQGADAGYTF. In DNA, the CDR3 is TGTGCCAGCAGCCGACAGGGGGCCGACGCTGGCTACACCTTC.

J is TRBJ1-2 and V is TRBV7-2; D is unresolved. Germline CDR1 reads SGHTA; CDR2 reads FQGNSA. The CDR3 consists of 16 residues. The ends were cut back, 6 bases at V and 3 bases at J, with 20 bases in the middle. The CDR3 region has the DNA TGTGCCAGCAGTCGAGGGAGAGGACCCGCAGACTATGGCTACACCTTC. Translated: CASSRGRGPADYGYTF. The full variable domain, its missing parts supplied by reference TRBV7-2 and TRBJ1-2, is GAGVSQSPSNKVTEKGKDVELRCDPISGHTALYWYRQSLGQGLEFLIYFQGNSAPDKSGLPSDRFSAERTGGSVSTLTIQRTQQEDSAVYLCASSRGRGPADYGYTFGSGTRLTVV.

This chain connects TRBV5-5 to TRBJ2-7; 7 nucleotides agree with TRBD2. V dropped 1 base and J dropped 2; count of bases not matched to a gene: 3. Per the germline V gene, CDR1 is SGHKS and CDR2 is YYEKEE (reference sequence). This CDR3 spans 14 amino acids. As DNA, the CDR3 is TGTGCCAGCAGCTTGCCTAGCGGAACCTACGAGCAGTACTTC. Its translation: CASSLPSGTYEQYF.

The chain has TRBV7-8 and TRBJ2-1; D is ambiguous. Trimming pared 5 bases from V and 8 bases from J, leaving 10 bases between. The CDR3 length is 12 residues. Germline V lookup: CDR1 SGHVS, CDR2 FQNEAQ. Here the CDR3 DNA reads TGTGCCAGCAGCCTTCCAAGCGATGAGCAGTTCTTC. It is translated as CASSLPSDEQFF. Complete variable domain (other parts from reference TRBV7-8 and TRBJ2-1): GAGVSQSPRYKVAKRGQDVALRCDPISGHVSLFWYQQALGQGPEFLTYFQNEAQLDKSGLPSDRFFAERPEGSVSTLKIQRTQQEDSAVYLCASSLPSDEQFFGPGTRLTVL.

This chain connects TRBV11-2 to TRBJ2-2, with 9 bases matching TRBD1. The germline V gene has CDR1 SGHAT and CDR2 FQNNGV. The CDR3 covers 16 residues. The junction had 8 bases not matched to a gene; V was cut back by 4 bases and J by 5 bases. The CDR3 region is CASSSSGQGTTGELFF. CDR3 coding DNA: TGTGCCAGCAGCTCATCGGGACAGGGTACTACCGGGGAGCTGTTTTTT. The complete variable domain, with remaining parts taken from reference TRBV11-2 and TRBJ2-2, reads EAGVAQSPRYKIIEKRQSVAFWCNPISGHATLYWYQQILGQGPKLLIQFQNNGVVDDSQLPKDRFSAERLKGVDSTLKIQPAKLEDSAVYLCASSSSGQGTTGELFFGEGSRLTVL.

This rearrangement joins TRBV19 to TRBJ2-5; D is unclear. Trimming stripped 3 bases from V and 2 bases from J, with 19 bases between. CDR1 and CDR2 (germline): LNHDA, SQIVND (reference sequence). The CDR3 covers 17 residues. CDR3 sequence: CASSMLTVLGVQETQYF. CDR3 in DNA: TGTGCCAGTAGTATGCTAACCGTCCTGGGCGTTCAAGAGACCCAGTACTTC.

V usage is TRBV25-1 and J usage is TRBJ1-2; weak D call: TRBD1 (5 bases). Germline-derived CDR1 and CDR2 are MGHDK and SYGVNS. The CDR3 is 17 residues long. Trimming pared 4 bases from V and 8 bases from J, leaving 26 bases between. Here the CDR3 DNA reads TGTGCCAGCAGTGCTTTCAGTCCCACGGAGGGGTCATACGGCTACACCTTC. Translated: CASSAFSPTEGSYGYTF.

Comment on this clone: This same CDR3 is encoded by further DNA sequences in the sample. The chain combines TRBV10-3 with TRBJ1-5; weak D call: TRBD1 (5 bases). V gave up 8 bases and J gave up 7 bases, with 12 bases separating them. Germline values: CDR1 ENHRY, CDR2 SYGVKD. The CDR3 consists of 12 residues. CDR3 residues: CAIGQGGQPQHF. In DNA form, the CDR3 reads TGTGCCATCGGGCAGGGAGGACAGCCCCAGCATTTT.

This clone came up a few times. The chain is built from TRBV5-1 and TRBJ2-7; the D is unclear. The germline V gene has CDR1 SGHRS and CDR2 YFSETQ. The ends were cut back, 3 bases at V and 7 bases at J, with 8 bases in the middle. The CDR3 sequence is 11 residues long. CDR3 protein: CASSSGGEQYF. In DNA form, the CDR3 reads TGCGCCAGCAGCTCAGGTGGGGAGCAGTACTTC.

J is TRBJ1-4 and V is TRBV3-1 (or the pseudogene TRBV3-2); D is perhaps TRBD1 (6 bases). CDR3 length: 15 amino acids. Germline CDR1 and CDR2: LGHDT and YNNKEL (reference sequence). V was pared by 0 bases and J by 13 bases, with 18 bases between. The CDR3 sequence: CASSQDGGPDARLFF. The DNA for the CDR3 is TGTGCCAGCAGCCAAGACGGGGGGCCGGACGCCAGACTGTTTTTT.

The rearrangement links TRBV5-8 to TRBJ1-4, with 8 bases identical to TRBD1. CDR1 is SGHTS and CDR2 is YDEGEE in the germline V gene. The junction had 10 bases not matched to a gene; V was cut back by 4 bases and J by 8 bases. The CDR3 extends over 15 amino acids. This CDR3 reads CASSLGSGGEEKLFF. The CDR3 nucleotides are TGTGCCAGCAGCCTGGGGTCAGGGGGCGAGGAAAAACTGTTTTTT.

The V call is TRBV19, the J call TRBJ1-1, with TRBD1 as a possible D gene (6 bases). The germline gives CDR1 LNHDA, CDR2 SQIVND (reference sequence). The CDR3 spans 17 residues. Trimming took off 5 bases at V and 0 bases at J, with 19 bases between the two ends. CDR3 residues: CASSRGVWGLMNTEAFF. In DNA form, the CDR3 reads TGTGCCAGTAGTCGAGGGGTCTGGGGGCTGATGAACACTGAAGCTTTCTTT.

The rearrangement uses TRBV7-6 and TRBJ1-2; D gene uncertain. The CDR3 totals 16 residues. Per the germline V gene, CDR1 is SGHVS and CDR2 is FNYEAQ. V was pared by 0 bases and J by 4 bases, with 15 bases between. CDR3: CASSLALESPGYGYTF. As DNA, the CDR3 is TGTGCCAGCAGCTTAGCGCTCGAATCACCCGGCTATGGCTACACCTTC.

This chain joins TRBV2 and TRBJ1-2; 7 bases fit TRBD1. After removal of 3 bases from V and 8 bases from J, the junction contained 9 bases not matched to a gene. The CDR3 covers 14 residues. Germline values: CDR1 SNHLY, CDR2 FYNNEI. The CDR3 DNA sequence: TGTGCCAGCAGTGAGGGAAGGGGGCGAAGGGGCTACACCTTC. Amino acid sequence: CASSEGRGRRGYTF.

The DNA of the CDR3 is TGTGCCTGGAGTTTTGGGGGCAGCATCTACGAGCAGTACTTC. This gives the protein CAWSFGGSIYEQYF. This rearrangement joins TRBV30 to TRBJ2-7; D possibly corresponds to TRBD1 (6 bases). Between the trimmed V and J ends, which lost 2 bases and 3 bases, there was a span of 14 bases. The germline V gene has CDR1 GTSNPN and CDR2 SVGIG (reference sequence). CDR3 length equals 14 residues.

The chain uses TRBV2 and TRBJ1-6; the D gene is possibly TRBD1 (5 bases). The V end was cut by 10 bases, the J end by 0 bases, with 13 bases between. CDR1 is SNHLY and CDR2 is FYNNEI in the germline V gene. This CDR3 has 15 residues. The CDR3 sequence is CATRRGSSYNSPLHF. The CDR3 DNA follows: TGTGCCACCCGGAGGGGCAGCTCCTATAATTCACCCCTCCACTTT.

This chain connects TRBV5-8 to TRBJ1-4; maybe TRBD1 (5 bases). Trimming removed 5 bases at V and 0 bases at J, with 14 bases between. The germline V gene has CDR1 SGHTS and CDR2 YDEGEE. The CDR3 spans 16 residues. The CDR3 nucleotides are TGTGCCAGCAGGTACTATAGGGGAACAACTAATGAAAAACTGTTTTTT. Translation: CASRYYRGTTNEKLFF.